The 5 T cell receptor beta chains presented below share a single source sample, sequenced in a study of CD8 T cells in Susac syndrome. RNA totalling about 0.45 to 1 ug underwent reverse transcription with random hexamers. TCRdb reprocessed the immunoSEQ multiplex PCR reads with MiXCR, giving one entry per CDR3 protein. The repertoire includes 160,000 or so distinct CDR3 sequences, approximately 94% of them detected once, and almost 0.095% sits in the top ten. Sequencing was done on a sample of CD4+ T cells from PBMCs. The receptors stem from a human donor with multiple sclerosis.

The V gene is TRBV30, the J gene TRBJ1-2; D ambiguous. V shed 3 bases and J shed 7 bases, with 15 bases lying between them. Germline assignment: CDR1 GTSNPN and CDR2 SVGIG (reference sequence). The CDR3 runs to 13 residues. CDR3: CAWSLFFSSGYTF. Here the CDR3 DNA reads TGTGCCTGGAGCCTATTTTTTTCGAGTGGCTACACCTTC. The full variable domain, in which reference TRBV30 and TRBJ1-2 provide the parts outside the CDR3, is SQTIHQWPATLVQPVGSPLSLECTVEGTSNPNLYWYRQAAGRGLQLLFYSVGIGQISSEVPQNLSASRPQDRQFILSSKKLLLSDSGFYLCAWSLFFSSGYTFGSGTRLTVV.

The chain links TRBV29-1 to TRBJ2-7; D gene unclear. The CDR3 consists of 13 residues. V shed 5 bases and J shed 3 bases, with 14 bases lying between them. Germline assignment: CDR1 SQVTM and CDR2 ANQGSEA. In DNA form, the CDR3 reads TGCAGCGTTAGTGATGGGAATGGCTACGAGCAGTACTTC. Amino acid sequence: CSVSDGNGYEQYF.

The gene calls are TRBV4-1 and TRBJ1-5; D is unresolved. Germline values: CDR1 MGHRA, CDR2 YSYEKL. The CDR3 sequence is 14 residues long. V was clipped by 4 bases and J by 10 bases, with 17 bases between them. The CDR3 DNA follows: TGCGCCAGCAGCCTAAGCCCGGGGATAGGACCCCAGCATTTT. Its translation: CASSLSPGIGPQHF.

This chain's CDR3 is CASSRVDRVGETQYF. The CDR3 coding sequence is TGTGCCAGCAGCCGAGTTGACAGGGTCGGAGAGACCCAGTACTTC. V and J are TRBV5-4 and TRBJ2-5; 7 bases agree with TRBD1. This CDR3 has 15 residues. Germline trimming cut 4 bases from V and 4 bases from J; bases unmatched to any gene: 10. Looked up from germline, CDR1 is SGHNT and CDR2 is YYREEE (reference sequence).

This clonotype was detected only once. V is TRBV30 and J is TRBJ2-7, with D possibly matching TRBD1 (7 bases). The CDR3 runs 13 residues. CDR1 and CDR2 from the germline V gene are GTSNPN and SVGIG (reference sequence). Trimming took off 5 bases at V and 9 bases at J, with 20 bases between the two ends. The CDR3 region is CAWGRAGGHGQYF. The CDR3 DNA follows: TGTGCCTGGGGTCGGGCAGGGGGGCACGGGCAGTACTTC.